The 27 T cell receptor beta chains listed next were all sequenced from one sample in a study of human T cells and chemical hapten exposure (dated by TCRdb to 2020 to 2023). The intended sense of this specimen's time point label: patch test 1, 2 weeks after DPC sensitization. Sample treatment or condition, as interpreted from the label and publication: therapeutic diphenylcyclopropenone sensitization with weekly scalp DPC. To prepare the library, RACE was applied. The listed sequencing device is NextSeq 500. TCRdb reworked the public reads: Q25 trimming with fastp, MiXCR clone assembly, productive beta chains retained. All rows with the same CDR3 protein become a single entry with the most common DNA and genes. This sample comprises some 70,000 distinct CDR3 sequences, around a third of them detected only once. More than 7% of the sample rests with the top ten. The sequences come from whole blood, collected in connection with sensitization to the hapten diphenylcyclopropenone (DPC). The receptors stem from a middle-aged man with alopecia areata. Some clones in this sample may be carry-over from other donors' samples.

This clonotype has only a few counts. This rearrangement joins TRBV6-6 to TRBJ1-1; tentatively, D is TRBD1 (6 bases). V lost 7 bases, J lost 4 bases, and 10 bases lay in between. CDR1 and CDR2 (germline): MNHNY, SVGAGI (reference sequence). The CDR3 spans 12 residues. CDR3 region: CASIGGGTEAFF. The CDR3 nucleotides read TGTGCCAGCATTGGAGGGGGCACTGAAGCTTTCTTT.

This clonotype was counted between two and nine times. This chain links TRBV20-1 with TRBJ1-1; TRBD1 aligns across 7 bases. Germline V gene sequence: CDR1 DFQATT, CDR2 SNEGSKA (reference sequence). The CDR3 has 12 amino acids. V shed 2 bases and J 6 bases; nucleotides not matched to a gene: 3. The CDR3 nucleotides read TGCAGTGCTAGACAGGGGGTCTCTGAAGCTTTCTTT. Protein product: CSARQGVSEAFF.

In DNA, the CDR3 is TGTGCCAGCAGCTCTAGCGGGAGCGGCGGTACGCAGTATTTT. It translates to CASSSSGSGGTQYF. This chain connects TRBV7-2 to TRBJ2-3; TRBD2 aligns across 10 bases. This CDR3 has 14 residues. Germline lookup yields CDR1 SGHTA and CDR2 FQGNSA. V shed 4 bases and J 8 bases; nucleotides not matched to a gene: 6. Complete variable domain (other parts from reference TRBV7-2 and TRBJ2-3): GAGVSQSPSNKVTEKGKDVELRCDPISGHTALYWYRQSLGQGLEFLIYFQGNSAPDKSGLPSDRFSAERTGGSVSTLTIQRTQQEDSAVYLCASSSSGSGGTQYFGPGTRLTVL.

This clonotype was picked up a small number of times. V is TRBV6-6 and J is TRBJ2-3, with D unclear. Germline V CDR1 and CDR2: MNHNY, SVGAGI (reference sequence). V gave up 5 bases and J gave up 1 base, with 7 bases separating them. CDR3 size: 13 residues. CDR3 region: CASSNLGTDTQYF. For the CDR3, the DNA is TGTGCCAGCAGTAACCTGGGCACAGATACGCAGTATTTT.

This clonotype is termed large. The genes are TRBV11-2 and TRBJ2-7; tentatively, D is TRBD2 (6 bases). Germline CDR1 and CDR2: SGHAT and FQNNGV. The CDR3 spans 16 residues. V dropped 0 bases and J dropped 6 bases, with 18 bases sitting between them. CDR3 loop: CASSLDASAYPLEQYF. The CDR3 nucleotides read TGTGCCAGCAGCTTAGATGCTAGCGCGTACCCACTCGAGCAGTACTTC. Based on the CDR3 plus reference TRBV11-2 and TRBJ2-7, the full variable domain is EAGVAQSPRYKIIEKRQSVAFWCNPISGHATLYWYQQILGQGPKLLIQFQNNGVVDDSQLPKDRFSAERLKGVDSTLKIQPAKLEDSAVYLCASSLDASAYPLEQYFGPGTRLTVT.

A few counts support this clonotype. In DNA form, the CDR3 reads TGCAGCGTAAACGGCCAGGGGCCCTACGAGCAGTACTTC. Its translation: CSVNGQGPYEQYF. The J gene is TRBJ2-7, the V gene TRBV29-1; perhaps TRBD1 as D (6 bases). This CDR3 has 13 residues. V gave up 6 bases and J gave up 2 bases, with 14 bases separating them. In germline, CDR1 is SQVTM, CDR2 ANQGSEA.

This clonotype was observed a few times. The V call is TRBV28, the J call TRBJ2-5; D is perhaps TRBD2 (5 bases). Deletions cut 8 bases from V and 2 bases from J, with 12 bases between. The CDR3 runs 13 residues. Germline V gene sequence: CDR1 MDHEN, CDR2 SYDVKM. The DNA of the CDR3 is TGTGCCAGCCACTTTGGCGGGCAAGAGACCCAGTACTTC. Residues: CASHFGGQETQYF.

The chain carries TRBV6-2 or TRBV6-3 and TRBJ2-3, with D possibly TRBD2 on 5 matching bases. This CDR3 contains 14 residues. Trimming removed 6 bases at V and 4 bases at J, with 14 bases between. Germline CDR1 MNHEY, CDR2 SVGEGT. CDR3 protein: CASRQGGFSDTQYF. The DNA for the CDR3 is TGTGCCAGCAGGCAAGGCGGGTTCTCAGATACGCAGTATTTT.

This clonotype turned up a few times. The chain is built from TRBV28 and TRBJ2-2, with a possible D match to TRBD2 (5 bases). Trimming shortened V by 6 bases and J by 1 base, and 15 bases separated the two germline ends. Germline assignment: CDR1 MDHEN and CDR2 SYDVKM. This CDR3 is built from 16 residues. The CDR3 protein is CASRPAGRGNTGELFF. The CDR3 nucleotides are TGTGCCAGCAGGCCCGCGGGTCGAGGGAACACCGGGGAGCTGTTTTTT.

This clonotype was seen a few times. J is TRBJ2-2 and V is TRBV10-2; weak D call: TRBD1 (5 bases). Trimming left V 7 bases short and J 6 bases short, with 12 bases between. Germline V gene lookup returns CDR1 WSHSY and CDR2 SAAADI. CDR3 size: 13 residues. The CDR3 loop reads CASISQGAGELFF. CDR3 coding DNA: TGCGCCAGCATTTCTCAGGGCGCCGGGGAGCTGTTTTTT.

The V call is TRBV2, the J call TRBJ1-3, with 8 positions matching TRBD1. This CDR3 is built from 15 residues. The germline CDR1 and CDR2 sequences are SNHLY and FYNNEI. Germline trimming cut 6 bases from V and 2 bases from J; bases unmatched to any gene: 6. The CDR3 loop is CASSRDRGPGNTIYF. The CDR3, as DNA: TGTGCCAGCAGCCGTGACAGGGGTCCTGGAAACACCATATATTTT.

J is TRBJ2-7 and V is TRBV20-1; D uncertain. The CDR3 consists of 14 residues. Trimming left V 0 bases short and J 0 bases short, with 9 bases between. Germline CDR1 and CDR2: DFQATT and SNEGSKA (reference sequence). In DNA, the CDR3 is TGCAGTGCTAGAGATTTGACGGCCTCCTACGAGCAGTACTTC. Amino acids: CSARDLTASYEQYF.

V and J are TRBV28 and TRBJ2-7, with 9 bases lining up with TRBD1. The trim removed 6 bases at V and 3 bases at J, leaving 12 bases unmatched. The CDR3 sequence is 16 residues long. CDR1 is MDHEN, CDR2 SYDVKM, per germline. DNA for the CDR3: TGTGCCAGCAGAGGAACCCCGGGACAGGGTGGCTACGAGCAGTACTTC. This encodes CASRGTPGQGGYEQYF.

CDR3 coding DNA: TGCGCCAGCAGCTTACTTTCCGCAGTGACAATCTATGGCTACACCTTC. Translated, it gives CASSLLSAVTIYGYTF. The rearrangement links TRBV5-1 to TRBJ1-2, with no clear D. This CDR3 spans 16 amino acids. Trimming removed 2 bases at V and 4 bases at J, with 18 bases between. CDR1 is SGHRS, CDR2 YFSETQ, per germline. The full variable domain, with the rest looked up from reference TRBV5-1 and TRBJ1-2, is KAGVTQTPRYLIKTRGQQVTLSCSPISGHRSVSWYQQTPGQGLQFLFEYFSETQRNKGNFPGRFSGRQFSNSRSEMNVSTLELGDSALYLCASSLLSAVTIYGYTFGSGTRLTVV.

CDR3 in DNA: TGTGCCAGCAGCCACCTCATAGGGGGGAGCTCCTACAATGAGCAGTTCTTC. Its translation is CASSHLIGGSSYNEQFF. The V and J genes are TRBV3-1 and TRBJ2-1; tentatively, D is TRBD1 or TRBD2 (6 bases each). CDR1 and CDR2 from the germline V gene are LGHDT and YNNKEL (reference sequence). There are 17 residues in the CDR3. Between the trimmed V and J ends, which lost 3 bases and 0 bases, there was a span of 15 bases.

V usage is TRBV10-3 and J usage is TRBJ2-7; D is undetermined. Trimming cost V 0 bases and J 3 bases, with 9 bases left between them. Germline V gives CDR1 ENHRY, CDR2 SYGVKD. The CDR3 is 14 amino acids. The CDR3 nucleotides read TGTGCCATCAGTGAGTCGATGAATAACTACGAGCAGTACTTC. Translation: CAISESMNNYEQYF.

This clonotype was found a few times. The rearrangement links TRBV6-5 to TRBJ1-1, with a tentative D call TRBD1 (5 bases). Germline CDR1 MNHEY, CDR2 SVGAGI. CDR3 length: 15 amino acids. The V and J ends lost 0 bases and 1 base respectively, with 9 bases between them. The CDR3: CASSYSAGRNTEAFF. The CDR3 DNA sequence: TGTGCCAGCAGTTACTCCGCAGGGAGGAACACTGAAGCTTTCTTT.

This chain links TRBV12-3 or TRBV12-4 with TRBJ2-6; D not resolved. This CDR3 is built from 16 residues. Trimming took 5 bases from V and 2 from J, leaving 13 bases between them. Here the CDR3 reads CASSPVRRTGANVLTF. CDR3 DNA sequence: TGTGCCAGCAGTCCAGTGAGGAGAACTGGGGCCAACGTCCTGACTTTC.

The chain combines TRBV16 with TRBJ1-5, with TRBD1 matching 11 bases. CDR1 is KGHSY and CDR2 is FQNENV in the germline V gene. V lost 4 bases and J lost 3; bases outside the gene matches: 8. The CDR3 loop spans 17 amino acids. The CDR3, as DNA: TGTGCCAGCAGCCGTGGACAGGGGGCGATCAACAATCAGCCCCAGCATTTT. Protein product: CASSRGQGAINNQPQHF.

In this sample, this clonotype turned up a few times. The rearrangement links TRBV4-3 to TRBJ2-3, with D uncertain. Germline V gives CDR1 LGHNA, CDR2 YSLEER. This CDR3 comprises 14 residues. Trimming cost V 1 base and J 6 bases, with 11 bases left between them. Here the CDR3 reads CASSQVISDDTQYF. CDR3 coding DNA: TGCGCCAGCAGCCAAGTAATTTCGGACGATACGCAGTATTTT.

This chain links TRBV7-8 with TRBJ1-4; D not resolved. Trimming shortened V by 4 bases and J by 2 bases, and 2 bases separated the two germline ends. CDR3 length: 12 residues. Germline lookup yields CDR1 SGHVS and CDR2 FQNEAQ. CDR3 coding DNA: TGTGCCAGCAGCTCGACTAATGAAAAACTGTTTTTT. Translation gives CASSSTNEKLFF.

This clonotype was recorded a few times. This chain connects TRBV9 to TRBJ2-2; D gene ambiguous. V was trimmed by 4 bases and J by 4 bases, leaving 8 bases between them. CDR1 SGDLS and CDR2 YYNGEE come from the germline V gene. This CDR3 contains 13 residues. The CDR3 region is CASSPSPTGELFF. The CDR3 DNA reads TGTGCCAGCAGCCCGTCCCCCACCGGGGAGCTGTTTTTT.

The chain links TRBV27 to TRBJ2-3; D gene ambiguous. Germline V gene data show CDR1 as MNHEY and CDR2 as SMNVEV (reference sequence). Between the trimmed V and J ends, which lost 5 bases and 6 bases, there was a span of 12 bases. The CDR3 has 13 residues. The CDR3 nucleotides read TGTGCCAGCAGTCTCCTCCGGCAGGATACGCAGTATTTT. Translation gives CASSLLRQDTQYF.

J is TRBJ2-3 and V is TRBV7-8; D remains ambiguous. The V end was cut by 5 bases, the J end by 8 bases, with 11 bases between. CDR3 length: 12 residues. Germline assignment: CDR1 SGHVS and CDR2 FQNEAQ. This CDR3 reads CASSRPPATQYF. The CDR3 DNA reads as TGTGCCAGCAGCCGTCCGCCCGCTACGCAGTATTTT.

The J gene is TRBJ2-6, the V gene TRBV6-2 or TRBV6-3; TRBD1 is a possible D gene (6 bases). This CDR3 spans 15 amino acids. Trimming took 5 bases from V and 0 from J, leaving 8 bases between them. CDR1 MNHEY and CDR2 SVGEGT come from the germline V gene. CDR3: CASSPRGSGANVLTF. The CDR3, as DNA: TGTGCCAGCAGTCCCAGGGGCTCTGGGGCCAACGTCCTGACTTTC.

The sample holds a few counts of this clonotype. The chain links TRBV5-1 to TRBJ2-5; no definite D call. V shed 1 base and J shed 5 bases, with 12 bases lying between them. This CDR3 spans 14 amino acids. The V gene's germline CDR1 is SGHRS and CDR2 YFSETQ. CDR3 DNA sequence: TGCGCCAGCAGCTTGTCTGAGTCGGATGAGACCCAGTACTTC. This translates into CASSLSESDETQYF.

The rearrangement links TRBV28 to TRBJ1-4, with D hard to call. Germline V gene sequence: CDR1 MDHEN, CDR2 SYDVKM. This CDR3 is 13 amino acids long. Trimming stripped 5 bases from V and 4 bases from J, with 8 bases between. CDR3 amino acids: CASSENFNEKLFF. The CDR3 region has the DNA TGTGCCAGCAGTGAAAATTTTAATGAAAAACTGTTTTTT.